A single sample is the source of the 32 T cell receptor beta chains below, sequenced in a study of blood T cells in healthy people across ages. Together with a sample-barcoded 5' primer, a J-beta primer mix was included in a second PCR lasting about 7 to 11 cycles. TCRdb recomputed calls from the 5' RACE reads with MiXCR, one row per CDR3 protein. Of about 570,000 distinct CDR3 sequences listed, roughly a quarter are singletons. Separately, the same data were catalogued under a study of T cells of mothers and their children.

Sequencing used blood. Every receptor here comes from a boy between 2 and 10 years old in good health.

This clonotype was seen only a few times. This rearrangement joins TRBV12-3 or TRBV12-4 to TRBJ2-7; D possibly corresponds to TRBD1 (6 bases). V was trimmed by 5 bases and J by 4 bases, leaving 21 bases between them. CDR3 length: 16 residues. The CDR3 nucleotides read TGTGCCAGCAGTCCCCCCGGGACACCTTTCCGTTACGAGCAGTACTTC. Translated: CASSPPGTPFRYEQYF.

This chain connects TRBV2 to TRBJ1-2, with D possibly TRBD1 on 5 matching bases. The CDR3 covers 13 residues. Trimming removed 5 bases from V and 4 bases from J, with 11 bases in between. Germline assignment: CDR1 SNHLY and CDR2 FYNNEI. The CDR3 bases are TGTGCCAGCAGTTACAGTCAGGGCTATGGCTACACCTTC. Amino acid sequence: CASSYSQGYGYTF.

The CDR3 DNA sequence: TGTGCCAGCAGCTTAGGGGCAAGCTCCTACGAGCAGTACTTC. The encoded protein is CASSLGASSYEQYF. The rearrangement joins TRBV7-6 to TRBJ2-7; D gene ambiguous. V was clipped by 1 base and J by 0 bases, with 7 bases between them. This CDR3 spans 14 amino acids. The germline gives CDR1 SGHVS, CDR2 FNYEAQ.

This clonotype appeared a few times. This rearrangement joins TRBV28 to TRBJ2-5; 9 bases are shared with TRBD1. The trim removed 6 bases at V and 9 bases at J, leaving 11 bases unmatched. CDR1 and CDR2 from the germline V gene are MDHEN and SYDVKM. The length of the CDR3 is 14 residues. CDR3 protein: CASRTWTGEVAQYF. The CDR3 DNA reads TGTGCCAGCAGAACTTGGACAGGGGAGGTGGCCCAGTACTTC. Full variable domain (outside the CDR3, taken from reference TRBV28 and TRBJ2-5): DVKVTQSSRYLVKRTGEKVFLECVQDMDHENMFWYRQDPGLGLRLIYFSYDVKMKEKGDIPEGYSVSREKKERFSLILESASTNQTSMYLCASRTWTGEVAQYFGPGTRLLVL.

A few counts support this clonotype. The chain employs TRBV9 and TRBJ2-3; possible D gene TRBD2, 5 bases. The CDR3 consists of 16 residues. V lost 4 bases to trimming and J lost 3 bases, with 18 bases between them. The germline CDR1 and CDR2 sequences are SGDLS and YYNGEE. CDR3 loop: CASSPRGLARTDTQYF. The DNA of the CDR3 is TGTGCCAGCAGCCCCCGCGGGTTGGCTAGAACAGATACGCAGTATTTT.

The chain employs TRBV20-1 and TRBJ2-7; no clear D. The J call is uncertain, as TRBJ2-5 better fits the DNA end. Germline lookup yields CDR1 DFQATT and CDR2 SNEGSKA (reference sequence). This CDR3 comprises 13 residues. CDR3 amino acids: CSAAGHTQETQYF. For the CDR3, the DNA is TGCAGTGCTGCCGGCCATACACAAGAGACCCAGTACTTC.

The gene calls are TRBV7-2 and TRBJ2-3; perhaps TRBD1 as D (6 bases). V lost 5 bases and J lost 5, with 14 bases in between. The germline CDR1 and CDR2 sequences are SGHTA and FQGNSA. This CDR3 is 14 amino acids long. The CDR3 DNA reads as TGTGCCAGCAGCCCGAGGCGACAGGAAGATACGCAGTATTTT. Translation: CASSPRRQEDTQYF.

A few counts support this clonotype. The chain combines TRBV29-1 with TRBJ2-1; 10 bases line up with TRBD2. The CDR3 covers 13 residues. The V gene end was trimmed by 7 bases and the J gene end by 3 bases; junction bases not matched to a gene: 3. The germline gives CDR1 SQVTM, CDR2 ANQGSEA. Here the CDR3 reads CSGLAGDYNEQFF. In nucleotides, the CDR3 is TGCAGCGGTCTAGCGGGAGACTACAATGAGCAGTTCTTC.

This clonotype was recorded many times. The rearrangement links TRBV20-1 to TRBJ1-6; perhaps TRBD1 as D (5 bases). Germline V gene lookup returns CDR1 DFQATT and CDR2 SNEGSKA (reference sequence). This CDR3 comprises 15 residues. V was pared by 2 bases and J by 7 bases, with 15 bases between. CDR3 residues: CSARISGRENSPLHF. The CDR3 region has the DNA TGCAGTGCTAGAATTTCGGGCAGGGAAAATTCACCCCTCCACTTT.

This clonotype was counted a few times. The V call is TRBV10-3, the J call TRBJ2-5; weak D call: TRBD2 (6 bases). CDR1 is ENHRY, CDR2 SYGVKD, per germline. This CDR3 is built from 14 residues. V gave up 7 bases and J gave up 4 bases, with 16 bases separating them. The CDR3 reads CAIKPRDSAETQYF. In nucleotides, the CDR3 is TGTGCCATCAAACCCCGGGACTCCGCAGAGACCCAGTACTTC.

The chain uses TRBV4-3 and TRBJ2-3, with 8 bases that match TRBD2. V shed 0 bases and J 10 bases; nucleotides not matched to a gene: 15. Per germline, CDR1 LGHNA and CDR2 YSLEER. The CDR3 has 17 amino acids. The CDR3 loop is CASSQDLGGRPPSSQYF. The CDR3 region has the DNA TGCGCCAGCAGCCAAGATTTGGGCGGGAGGCCACCCTCCTCGCAGTATTTT.

The rearrangement links TRBV18 to TRBJ1-1; the D gene is possibly TRBD1 (5 bases). Germline values: CDR1 KGHSH, CDR2 LQKENI. The CDR3 sequence is 16 residues long. Trimming shortened V by 6 bases and J by 1 base, and 18 bases separated the two germline ends. DNA for the CDR3: TGTGCCAGCTCGCCCTCAGGGAGGATCGAGAACACTGAAGCTTTCTTT. Protein sequence: CASSPSGRIENTEAFF.

This clonotype was picked up one time. At one end, the junction sequence differs from germline, possibly due to a read error. The CDR3 loop is CASSYRSSYGQYF. CDR3 DNA sequence: TGTGCCAGCAGTTACCGGTCAAGCTACGGGCAGTACTTC. J is TRBJ2-1 and V is TRBV6-5; D ambiguous. The J call is uncertain, as TRBJ2-7 better fits the DNA end. The CDR3 spans 13 residues. From germline, CDR1 is MNHEY and CDR2 SVGAGI.

V and J are TRBV20-1 and TRBJ2-1; 9 positions agree with TRBD2. The J call may be in error: the DNA end matches TRBJ2-5 better. Germline loops: CDR1 DFQATT, CDR2 SNEGSKA (reference sequence). The CDR3 contains 16 residues. In DNA, the CDR3 is TGCAGTGCTAGTGTTGCGGCGGGAGGGGGGCAAGAGACCCAGTACTTC. As protein: CSASVAAGGGQETQYF.

The V call is TRBV12-3 or TRBV12-4, the J call TRBJ1-2; D might be TRBD1 (6 bases). The length of the CDR3 is 14 residues. Between the trimmed V and J ends, which lost 3 bases and 8 bases, there was a span of 16 bases. CDR3: CASSFRPGVEGYTF. Written as DNA, the CDR3 is TGTGCCAGCAGTTTCCGCCCAGGGGTGGAGGGCTACACCTTC.

A few counts support this clonotype. The chain uses TRBV11-2 and TRBJ2-2; tentatively, D is TRBD1 (5 bases). This CDR3 has 16 residues. Deletions cut 5 bases from V and 5 bases from J, with 18 bases between. Germline V gives CDR1 SGHAT, CDR2 FQNNGV. The CDR3 DNA sequence: TGTGCCAGCAGCGCCGATCGACAGATCCCTACCGGGGAGCTGTTTTTT. It yields the protein CASSADRQIPTGELFF. The full variable domain, rest sourced from reference TRBV11-2 and TRBJ2-2, is EAGVAQSPRYKIIEKRQSVAFWCNPISGHATLYWYQQILGQGPKLLIQFQNNGVVDDSQLPKDRFSAERLKGVDSTLKIQPAKLEDSAVYLCASSADRQIPTGELFFGEGSRLTVL.

The CDR3 spells CSASRGEAFF. The CDR3 DNA reads as TGCAGCGCCAGTAGGGGGGAAGCTTTCTTT. The chain combines TRBV29-1 with TRBJ1-1; maybe TRBD1 (6 bases). Trimming took off 7 bases at V and 8 bases at J, with 11 bases between the two ends. The CDR3 totals 10 residues. Germline V gene sequence: CDR1 SQVTM, CDR2 ANQGSEA.

This clonotype was found a few times. The genes are TRBV12-3 or TRBV12-4 and TRBJ1-2, with D uncertain. Between the trimmed V and J ends, which lost 3 bases and 4 bases, there was a span of 9 bases. The CDR3 is made up of 13 amino acids. This CDR3 reads CASSFSPTYGYTF. The DNA for the CDR3 is TGTGCCAGCAGTTTTAGCCCAACCTATGGCTACACCTTC.

The CDR3 sequence: CASSYQGTYYEQYF. Written as DNA, the CDR3 is TGTGCCAGCAGCTATCAGGGTACCTACTACGAGCAGTACTTC. The chain links TRBV3-1 to TRBJ2-7, with D tentatively TRBD1 (5 bases). Germline lookup yields CDR1 LGHDT and CDR2 YNNKEL (reference sequence). Deletions cut 5 bases from V and 3 bases from J, with 14 bases between. This CDR3 has 14 amino acids.

Only a few counts were recorded for this clonotype. The chain links TRBV12-3 or TRBV12-4 to TRBJ1-1, with D possibly TRBD1 on 6 matching bases. V was shortened by 3 bases and J by 4 bases, with 12 bases between the two germline ends. This CDR3 has 14 residues. For the CDR3, the DNA is TGTGCCAGCAGTTTTGACAGGAGGGGCACTGAAGCTTTCTTT. Encoded protein: CASSFDRRGTEAFF.

The chain uses TRBV5-1 and TRBJ2-1, with D perhaps TRBD2 (5 bases). V was clipped by 7 bases and J by 6 bases, with 11 bases between them. This CDR3 is built from 12 residues. Germline V gene data show CDR1 as SGHRS and CDR2 as YFSETQ. The CDR3 coding sequence is TGCGCCAGCGACCCGGGGAGCAATGAGCAGTTCTTC. This encodes CASDPGSNEQFF.

The chain recombines TRBV5-6 with TRBJ2-5; 8 bases fit TRBD2. Germline CDR1 and CDR2: SGHDT and YYEEEE. The CDR3 extends over 15 amino acids. V trimming: 4 bases; J trimming: 3 bases; junction bases outside the gene matches: 8. DNA of the CDR3: TGTGCCAGCAGCCCCGATAGCGGGGACAAAGAGACCCAGTACTTC. Amino acids: CASSPDSGDKETQYF. The entire variable domain, with the rest obtained from reference TRBV5-6 and TRBJ2-5, is as follows: DAGVTQSPTHLIKTRGQQVTLRCSPKSGHDTVSWYQQALGQGPQFIFQYYEEEERQRGNFPDRFSGHQFPNYSSELNVNALLLGDSALYLCASSPDSGDKETQYFGPGTRLLVL.

This clonotype was seen a few times. The chain links TRBV6-1 to TRBJ2-6; the D gene could be TRBD1 or TRBD2 (6 bases each). The CDR3 runs to 15 residues. The germline gives CDR1 MNHNS, CDR2 SASEGT. The V end lost 11 bases, the J end lost 6 bases, and 20 bases lay between the germline ends. The DNA of the CDR3 is TGTGCCGGGGGGCTGACTTACTCTACGGCCAACGTCCTGACTTTC. It codes for CAGGLTYSTANVLTF.

The chain has TRBV4-3 and TRBJ2-7, with 8 bases identical to TRBD1. The CDR3 totals 16 residues. Germline CDR1 reads LGHNA; CDR2 reads YSLEER. V lost 4 bases to trimming and J lost 4 bases; unmatched junction nucleotides: 12. The CDR3 protein is CASSRSTGGPNYEQYF. The CDR3 DNA reads TGCGCCAGCAGCCGCTCCACAGGGGGTCCGAATTACGAGCAGTACTTC.

The table lists this clonotype with a few counts. The chain has TRBV7-2 and TRBJ2-3; unclear D gene. This CDR3 comprises 13 residues. Germline V CDR1 and CDR2: SGHTA, FQGNSA. Trimming removed 1 base from V and 5 bases from J, with 7 bases in between. CDR3 protein: CASSLDLLDTQYF. In DNA form, the CDR3 reads TGTGCCAGCAGCTTAGATCTTCTAGATACGCAGTATTTT.

This clonotype has more than one count but fewer than ten. The rearrangement joins TRBV19 to TRBJ2-1, with D tentatively TRBD1 or TRBD2 (5 bases each). The CDR3 spans 12 residues. Looked up from germline, CDR1 is LNHDA and CDR2 is SQIVND (reference sequence). Trimming cost V 5 bases and J 10 bases, with 12 bases left between them. As DNA, the CDR3 is TGTGCCAGTAGTGTGGGGGAGTTGGAGCAGTTCTTC. It codes for CASSVGELEQFF.

A few counts support this clonotype. The chain carries TRBV19 and TRBJ2-5; D gene unclear. The CDR3 runs to 12 residues. Per germline, CDR1 LNHDA and CDR2 SQIVND (reference sequence). The V end was cut by 7 bases, the J end by 4 bases, with 10 bases between. The CDR3: CASKDHIETQYF. The CDR3 region has the DNA TGTGCCAGTAAAGATCACATAGAGACCCAGTACTTC. Combining the CDR3 with reference TRBV19 and TRBJ2-5 gives the whole variable domain DGGITQSPKYLFRKEGQNVTLSCEQNLNHDAMYWYRQDPGQGLRLIYYSQIVNDFQKGDIAEGYSVSREKKESFPLTVTSAQKNPTAFYLCASKDHIETQYFGPGTRLLVL.

This chain links TRBV3-1 with TRBJ1-2, with a tentative D call TRBD1 (6 bases). The germline CDR1 and CDR2 sequences are LGHDT and YNNKEL (reference sequence). V shed 4 bases and J shed 1 base, with 13 bases lying between them. This CDR3 has 15 amino acids. The CDR3 sequence: CASSPRDNLNYGYTF. The CDR3 nucleotides are TGTGCCAGCAGCCCACGGGACAATCTTAACTATGGCTACACCTTC.

The J gene is TRBJ2-7, the V gene TRBV7-6; TRBD2 matches at 8 bases. Germline CDR1 and CDR2: SGHVS and FNYEAQ. After removal of 5 bases from V and 1 base from J, the junction contained 7 bases not matched to a gene. The CDR3 extends over 15 amino acids. The CDR3 nucleotides are TGTGCCAGCAGCCGGGAGGGGTCATTATCCTACGAGCAGTACTTC. Its translation is CASSREGSLSYEQYF.

This clonotype appeared a few times. This chain connects TRBV6-5 to TRBJ2-7; D is possibly TRBD1 or TRBD2 (6 bases each). Germline CDR1 and CDR2: MNHEY and SVGAGI. Trimming removed 2 bases from V and 3 bases from J, with 14 bases in between. The length of the CDR3 is 15 residues. CDR3 sequence (DNA): TGTGCCAGCAGTTACACTGTAAGGGGGGTCTACGAGCAGTACTTC. It translates to CASSYTVRGVYEQYF.

This clonotype was recorded a few times. The chain employs TRBV7-9 and TRBJ2-7, with D hard to call. CDR1 is SEHNR and CDR2 is FQNEAQ in the germline V gene (reference sequence). The CDR3 length is 15 residues. V was cut by 5 bases and J by 0 bases, with 14 bases left in between. In DNA, the CDR3 is TGTGCCAGCAGCGCCCCGTGGAGTGACTCCTACGAGCAGTACTTC. Its protein product is CASSAPWSDSYEQYF. The variable domain in full, with the rest retrieved from reference TRBV7-9 and TRBJ2-7, is DTGVSQNPRHKITKRGQNVTFRCDPISEHNRLYWYRQTLGQGPEFLTYFQNEAQLEKSRLLSDRFSAERPKGSFSTLEIQRTEQGDSAMYLCASSAPWSDSYEQYFGPGTRLTVT.

This rearrangement joins TRBV29-1 to TRBJ2-7; D uncertain. In germline, CDR1 is SQVTM, CDR2 ANQGSEA. The CDR3 is made up of 13 amino acids. V was shortened by 4 bases and J by 0 bases, with 10 bases between the two germline ends. This chain's CDR3 is CSVAGYSSYEQYF. The CDR3, as DNA: TGCAGCGTTGCGGGTTATAGCTCCTACGAGCAGTACTTC.